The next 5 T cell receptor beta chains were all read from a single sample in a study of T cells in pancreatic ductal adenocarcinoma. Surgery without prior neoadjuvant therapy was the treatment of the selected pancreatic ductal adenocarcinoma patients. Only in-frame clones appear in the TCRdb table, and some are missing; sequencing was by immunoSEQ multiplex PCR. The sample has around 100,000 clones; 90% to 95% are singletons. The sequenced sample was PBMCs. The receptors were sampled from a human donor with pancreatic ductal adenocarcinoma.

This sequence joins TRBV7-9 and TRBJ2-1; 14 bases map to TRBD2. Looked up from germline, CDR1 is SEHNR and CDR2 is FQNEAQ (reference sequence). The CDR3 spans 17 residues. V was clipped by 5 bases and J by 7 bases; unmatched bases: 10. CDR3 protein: CASSPGTSGSLVNEQFF. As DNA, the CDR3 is TGTGCCAGCAGCCCCGGGACTAGCGGGAGTTTGGTGAATGAGCAGTTCTTC.

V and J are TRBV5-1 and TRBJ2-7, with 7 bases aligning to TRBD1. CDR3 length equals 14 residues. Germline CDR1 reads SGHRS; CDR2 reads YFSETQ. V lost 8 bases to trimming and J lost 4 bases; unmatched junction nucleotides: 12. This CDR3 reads CASKQGVAGYEQYF. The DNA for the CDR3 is TGCGCCAGTAAGCAGGGGGTGGCTGGGTACGAGCAGTACTTC.

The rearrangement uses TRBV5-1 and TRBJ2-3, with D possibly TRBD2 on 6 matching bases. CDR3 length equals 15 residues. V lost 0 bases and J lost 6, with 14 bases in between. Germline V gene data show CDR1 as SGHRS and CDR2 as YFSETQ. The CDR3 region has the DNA TGCGCCAGCAGCTTGGCGGGGGTCCTCCTGGATACGCAGTATTTT. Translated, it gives CASSLAGVLLDTQYF.

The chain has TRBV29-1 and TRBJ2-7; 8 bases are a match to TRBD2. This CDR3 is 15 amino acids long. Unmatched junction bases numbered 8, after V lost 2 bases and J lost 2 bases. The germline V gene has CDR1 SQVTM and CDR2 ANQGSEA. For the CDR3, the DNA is TGCAGCGTTGAACGCCTAGCGGGTGGAACCTACGAGCAGTACTTC. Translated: CSVERLAGGTYEQYF.

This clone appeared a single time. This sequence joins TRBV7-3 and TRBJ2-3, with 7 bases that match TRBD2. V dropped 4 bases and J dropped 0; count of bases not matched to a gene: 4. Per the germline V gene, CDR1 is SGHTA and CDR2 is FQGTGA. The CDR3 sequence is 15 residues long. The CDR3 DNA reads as TGTGCCAGCAGCTCAGCGGGACGAAGCACAGATACGCAGTATTTT. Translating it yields CASSSAGRSTDTQYF.